The rows below give T cell receptor beta chains drawn from one sample of a study of regulatory T cells in long-lasting Graves disease. Each CDR3 protein gets one entry after TCRdb re-called the multiplex PCR reads with MiXCR. The data show approximately 560,000 distinct CDR3 sequences, about 16% seen once. These records were also assigned to another study, of T cells in Graves' hyperthyroidism and ophthalmopathy.

The specimen comprised peripheral blood mononuclear cells (PBMCs), sampled at new diagnosis, from a patient treated with antithyroid drugs. The receptor set was obtained from a young man with Graves disease. Each CDR3 is given with its conserved first and last residue. Each record gives: CDR3 protein, CDR3 DNA, V gene, clone size, J gene, D gene. The D gene is left open where the match is weak. The size of a clone is reported for some rows only, either as once, few or many, or as a class for expanded clones.

CASRSMGAEQFF | TGTGCCAGCAGGTCGATGGGGGCTGAGCAGTTCTTC | TRBV6-1 | . | TRBJ2-1 | .
CSVEGGRYSRYNEQFF | TGCAGCGTTGAAGGGGGAAGATATAGCAGGTACAATGAGCAGTTCTTC | TRBV29-1 | many | TRBJ2-1 | .
CASSPPGTAATEAFF | TGTGCCAGCAGCCCCCCCGGGACAGCAGCTACTGAAGCTTTCTTT | TRBV7-2 | . | TRBJ1-1 | TRBD1
CASSSLGLRNNEQFF | TGTGCCAGCAGCTCGCTGGGACTACGGAACAATGAGCAGTTCTTC | TRBV6-1 | many | TRBJ2-1 | TRBD2
CASSVGPSINQPQHF | TGTGCCAGCAGTGTGGGGCCTTCAATTAATCAGCCCCAGCATTTT | TRBV6-1 | . | TRBJ1-5 | .
CASSLDRALDNEQFF | TGTGCCAGCAGCTTGGACAGGGCCCTTGACAATGAGCAGTTCTTC | TRBV5-5 | many | TRBJ2-1 | .
CASSPSEIQAEQFF | TGTGCCAGCTCTCCTAGCGAGATACAGGCTGAGCAGTTCTTC | TRBV3-1 | . | TRBJ2-1 | .
CSVEEGSYEQYF | TGCAGCGTTGAAGAGGGGTCCTACGAGCAGTACTTC | TRBV29-1 | many | TRBJ2-7 | .
CASGGTTNSPLHF | TGTGCCAGCGGCGGGACAACCAACTCACCCCTCCACTTT | TRBV11-2 | many | TRBJ1-6 | .
CASSGKQETQYF | TGTGCCAGCAGCGGGAAACAAGAGACCCAGTACTTC | TRBV12-3/TRBV12-4 | many | TRBJ2-5 | .
CSVNRTGLNNYGYTF | TGCAGCGTTAACCGGACAGGACTGAATAACTATGGCTACACCTTC | TRBV29-1 | few | TRBJ1-2 | TRBD1
CAITFAREETQYF | TGTGCCATCACCTTCGCGCGGGAGGAGACCCAGTACTTC | TRBV10-3 | many | TRBJ2-5 | TRBD2
CSARVSREQETQYF | TGCAGTGCTAGAGTTTCCCGGGAACAAGAGACCCAGTACTTC | TRBV20-1 | . | TRBJ2-5 | .
CASRGGRGTEAFF | TGTGCCAGCAGGGGGGGACGGGGGACTGAAGCTTTCTTT | TRBV6-2/TRBV6-3 | few | TRBJ1-1 | .
CASSYREFGYEQYF | TGTGCCAGCAGTTACCGGGAGTTTGGCTACGAGCAGTACTTC | TRBV6-9 | . | TRBJ2-7 | .
CASSPGTGQVYGYTF | TGTGCCAGCAGTCCCGGGACAGGGCAAGTTTATGGCTACACCTTC | TRBV27 | many | TRBJ1-2 | TRBD1
CSASRTSGRNEQFF | TGCAGTGCTAGTAGGACTAGCGGGAGGAATGAGCAGTTCTTC | TRBV20-1 | many | TRBJ2-1 | TRBD2
CASRPQGAYSGNTIYF | TGTGCCAGCAGGCCCCAGGGGGCCTACTCTGGAAACACCATATATTTT | TRBV6-1 | few | TRBJ1-3 | TRBD1